This is a list of T cell receptor beta chains from one sample in a study of cytomegalovirus exposure and HLA in healthy donors. Only in-frame clones appear in the TCRdb table, and some are missing; sequencing was by immunoSEQ multiplex PCR. This sample has over 50,000 clones, with over 75% found just once. The sequencing sample was made of PBMCs. These receptors were obtained from a man aged 18 to 35 in good health and CMV-seronegative. Each CDR3 is given with its conserved first and last residue. Fields, in order: J gene, V gene, clone size, D gene, CDR3 DNA, CDR3 protein. A D gene is named only where the DNA matches it firmly. Where a row states a size, it is once, few, many or the class of an expanded clone; other rows omit it.

TRBJ2-3	TRBV9	-	-	TGTGCCAGCAGCGCCGATCAGTTAAGCACAGATACGCAGTATTTT	CASSADQLSTDTQYF
TRBJ1-1	TRBV18	-	-	TGTGCCAGCTCACCCAGCGGTGGGAACACTGAAGCTTTCTTT	CASSPSGGNTEAFF
TRBJ2-7	TRBV5-5	-	TRBD2	TGTGCCAGCAGCATCACGGGGGGATCTTACGAGCAGTACTTC	CASSITGGSYEQYF
TRBJ1-1	TRBV28	once	-	TGTGCCAGCAGTGCGAGGCGGAGTGGCACTGAAGCTTTCTTT	CASSARRSGTEAFF
TRBJ2-7	TRBV4-2	-	TRBD2	TGTGCCAGCAGCCTTTGGACTAGCGGGAACTACGAGCAGTACTTC	CASSLWTSGNYEQYF
TRBJ1-5	TRBV30	-	TRBD1	TGTGCCTGGAGTCGGGACAGGGTCAAATTAAATAGCAATCAGCCCCAGCATTTT	CAWSRDRVKLNSNQPQHF
TRBJ1-2	TRBV27	-	-	TGTGCCAGCAGTTCCCAAAAGGAGGGCTACACCTTC	CASSSQKEGYTF
TRBJ1-6	TRBV28	-	-	TGTGCCAGCCTCCCCTTCCCGAGCTCCTATAATTCACCCCTCCACTTT	CASLPFPSSYNSPLHF
TRBJ2-1	TRBV7-9	-	-	TGTGCCAGCAGCCCACGGGGAATGGTGGGTGAGCAGTTCTTC	CASSPRGMVGEQFF
TRBJ2-2	TRBV7-2	-	TRBD1	TGTGCCAGCAGCGACGGACAGGGGGCAATGGCCGGGGAGCTGTTTTTT	CASSDGQGAMAGELFF
TRBJ2-7	TRBV28	once	-	TGTGCCAGCACCACCCATGGTCAGGATTCCTACGAGCAGTACTTC	CASTTHGQDSYEQYF
TRBJ2-2	TRBV6-5	-	TRBD2	TGTGCCAGCAGTTACGGTAGCGGGGGAGATACCGGGGAGCTGTTTTTT	CASSYGSGGDTGELFF
TRBJ1-4	TRBV30	-	-	TGTGCCTGGAGTGGACAGTTAGGAGAAAAACTGTTTTTT	CAWSGQLGEKLFF
TRBJ2-7	TRBV23-1	once	TRBD1	TGCGCCAGCAGTCCTCCGGGACAGGGACGGTACGAGCAGTACTTC	CASSPPGQGRYEQYF
TRBJ2-1	TRBV4-1	-	-	TGCGCCAGCAGCCAAGCATATCCAGGGATCCATGAGCAGTTCTTC	CASSQAYPGIHEQFF